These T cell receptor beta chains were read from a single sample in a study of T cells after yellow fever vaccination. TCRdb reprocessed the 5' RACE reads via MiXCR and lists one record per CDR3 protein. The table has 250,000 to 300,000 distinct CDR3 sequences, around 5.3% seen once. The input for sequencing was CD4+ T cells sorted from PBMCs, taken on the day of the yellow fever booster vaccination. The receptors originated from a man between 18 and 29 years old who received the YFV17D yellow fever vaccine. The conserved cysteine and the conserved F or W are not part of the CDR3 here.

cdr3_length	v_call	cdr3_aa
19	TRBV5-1	ASSSLRTGREMSSGANVLT
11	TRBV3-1	ASSPQTLYEQY
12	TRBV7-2	ASSPGGDFDEQF
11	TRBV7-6	ASSWDRGYEQY
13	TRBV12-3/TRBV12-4	ASRSTLRGNSPLH
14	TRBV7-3	ASSLMGVGGDDGYT
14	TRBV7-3	ASSPRLAGAVDTQY
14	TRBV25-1	ASSVGGGSYSEKLF
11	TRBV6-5	ASSQQGFGGYT
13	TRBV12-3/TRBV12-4	ASTQGRGGRNEQF
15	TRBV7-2	ASSLSTSGGSLETQY
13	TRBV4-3	ASSQDLEGSDEQF
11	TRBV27	ASSFLRNSPLH
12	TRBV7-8	ASSRDYLLGTQY
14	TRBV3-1	ASSHGDAGVNTEAF
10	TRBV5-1	ASSLKGDEQY
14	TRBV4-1	ASSQAHLLGANVLT
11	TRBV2	ASSLRTQETQY
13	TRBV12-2	ASRLVQERPYEQY
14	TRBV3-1	ASSHSARGGYNEQF
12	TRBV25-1	ASSAAVVNTEAF
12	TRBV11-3	ASSLGQRNSPLH
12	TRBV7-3	ASSPSINTGELF
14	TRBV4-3	ASSQDPRLITGELF
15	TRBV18	ASSPLGGQGPNQPQH
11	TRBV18	ASSPQFQETQY
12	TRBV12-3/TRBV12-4	ASSLAQGGDIQY
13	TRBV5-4	ASRPLLTENYGYT
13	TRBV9	ASSARRGGTGELF
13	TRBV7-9	ASSLEGQGRNSQY
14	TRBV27	ASSSRGSSYNSPLH
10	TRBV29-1	SVGGSSYGYT
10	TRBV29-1	SVHGSNTEAF
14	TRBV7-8	ASSLARIPSTDTQY
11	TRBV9	ASSHPHSYEQY
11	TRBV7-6	ASSRTRLNEQF
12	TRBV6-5	ASSWSDRTYEQY
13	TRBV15	ATSVGGQGASEQF
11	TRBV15	ATRGDRWETQY
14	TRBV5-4	ASSLPGESSTDTQY
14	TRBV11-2	ASSLDRGGRQETQY
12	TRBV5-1	ASSLSAMNTEAF
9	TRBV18	ASSSYGEQY
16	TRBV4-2	ASSQEWRTSTTNEKLF
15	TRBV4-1	ASSQERAGEINQPQH
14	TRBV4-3	ASSLDPRGDTGELF
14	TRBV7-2	ASSPGQPVSGYGYT
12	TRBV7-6	ASSRTQADYEQY
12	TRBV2	ASTPQGAYTEAF
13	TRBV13	ASSRSAGNRDEQF
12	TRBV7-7	ASSLAGGLGTQY
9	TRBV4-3	ASSQRDEQF
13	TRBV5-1	ASSLEAAEGNIQY
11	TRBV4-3	ASSQGHSDSQY
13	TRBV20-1	SATTGTRGADTQY